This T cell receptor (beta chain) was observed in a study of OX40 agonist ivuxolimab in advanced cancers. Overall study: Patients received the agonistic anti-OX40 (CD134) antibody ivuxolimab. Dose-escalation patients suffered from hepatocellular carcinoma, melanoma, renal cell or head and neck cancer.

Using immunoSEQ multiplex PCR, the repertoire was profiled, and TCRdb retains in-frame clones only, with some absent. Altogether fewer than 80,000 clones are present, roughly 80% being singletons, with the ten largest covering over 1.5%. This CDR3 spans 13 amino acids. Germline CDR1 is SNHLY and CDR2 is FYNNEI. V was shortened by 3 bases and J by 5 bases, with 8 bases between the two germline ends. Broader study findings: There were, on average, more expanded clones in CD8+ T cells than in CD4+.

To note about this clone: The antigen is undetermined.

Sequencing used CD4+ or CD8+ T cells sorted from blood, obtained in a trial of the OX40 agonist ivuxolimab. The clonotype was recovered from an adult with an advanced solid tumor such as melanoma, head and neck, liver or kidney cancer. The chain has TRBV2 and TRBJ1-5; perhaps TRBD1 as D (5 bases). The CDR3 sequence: CASSEGVYQPQHF. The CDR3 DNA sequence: TGTGCCAGCAGTGAGGGGGTGTATCAGCCCCAGCATTTT.